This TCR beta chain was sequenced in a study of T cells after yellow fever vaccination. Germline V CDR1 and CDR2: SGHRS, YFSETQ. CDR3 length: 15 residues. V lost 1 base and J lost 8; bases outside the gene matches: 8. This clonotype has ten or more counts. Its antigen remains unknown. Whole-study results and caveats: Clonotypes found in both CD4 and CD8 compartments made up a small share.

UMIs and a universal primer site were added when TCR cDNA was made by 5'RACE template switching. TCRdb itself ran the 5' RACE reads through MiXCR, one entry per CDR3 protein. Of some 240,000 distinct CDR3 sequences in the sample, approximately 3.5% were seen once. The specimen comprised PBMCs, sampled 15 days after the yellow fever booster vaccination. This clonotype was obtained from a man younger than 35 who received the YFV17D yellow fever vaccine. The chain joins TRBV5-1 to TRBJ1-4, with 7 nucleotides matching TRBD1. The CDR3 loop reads CASSLTRGKDEKLFF. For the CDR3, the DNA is TGCGCCAGCAGCTTGACCAGGGGGAAAGACGAAAAACTGTTTTTT.